The 23 T cell receptor beta chains presented below share a single source sample, sequenced in a study of cytomegalovirus exposure and HLA in healthy donors (dated by TCRdb to the late 2010s). Libraries were prepared through the immunoSEQ multiplex PCR assay. The multiplex PCR relied on a mix of 60 forward primers for TCR Vbeta segments and 13 reverse primers for TCR Jbeta segments. TCRdb took over this immuneACCESS table, retaining in-frame rearrangements with V and J assigned. Such tables are incomplete; in checked studies, under half of the missing clones stem from an unresolved V gene, and the remainder is unexplained. This sample holds about 120,000 clones; around 85% were observed only once. The top ten hold 4% of the sample. The specimen sequenced was PBMCs. Receptors originate from a man younger than 35 in good health and CMV-seropositive.

The chain has TRBV9 and TRBJ2-1, with D possibly being TRBD2 (6 bases). CDR1 and CDR2 from the germline V gene are SGDLS and YYNGEE. V was cut by 0 bases and J by 6 bases, with 10 bases left in between. The CDR3 extends over 14 amino acids. CDR3 sequence (DNA): TGTGCCAGCAGCGTAGGCCGGGGACTCAATGAGCAGTTCTTC. Translated: CASSVGRGLNEQFF.

The chain joins TRBV7-2 to TRBJ2-3; 7 positions agree with TRBD1. The length of the CDR3 is 17 residues. V trimming: 1 base; J trimming: 2 bases; junction bases outside the gene matches: 9. CDR1 is SGHTA and CDR2 is FQGNSA in the germline V gene. The CDR3 region is CASSLGATGSITDTQYF. The CDR3 DNA is TGTGCCAGCAGCTTAGGGGCGACAGGGTCTATCACAGATACGCAGTATTTT.

V and J are TRBV7-2 and TRBJ2-1; TRBD2 matches 13 bases. The CDR3 totals 16 residues. V was clipped by 2 bases and J by 8 bases; unmatched bases: 6. CDR1 SGHTA and CDR2 FQGNSA come from the germline V gene. DNA for the CDR3: TGTGCCAGCAGCTTATTCGGGACTAGCGGGACCTATGAGCAGTTCTTC. Translated: CASSLFGTSGTYEQFF.

This clone was recorded once. The chain employs TRBV7-2 and TRBJ1-1; TRBD1 matches at 7 bases. V was clipped by 5 bases and J by 3 bases; unmatched bases: 15. The CDR3 runs to 17 residues. Germline loops: CDR1 SGHTA, CDR2 FQGNSA. In nucleotides, the CDR3 is TGTGCCAGCAGCGAGATCACAGGGGTTCAAGACGACACTGAAGCTTTCTTT. This translates into CASSEITGVQDDTEAFF.

The chain carries TRBV19 and TRBJ1-5, with TRBD1 as a possible D gene (6 bases). Trimming took off 4 bases at V and 0 bases at J, with 10 bases between the two ends. Germline-derived CDR1 and CDR2 are LNHDA and SQIVND (reference sequence). The CDR3 has 15 amino acids. In nucleotides, the CDR3 is TGTGCCAGTAGTACACGGACAGATAGCAATCAGCCCCAGCATTTT. It is translated as CASSTRTDSNQPQHF.

The chain combines TRBV6-1 with TRBJ2-3; 15 nucleotides align to TRBD2. V shed 4 bases and J 6 bases; nucleotides not matched to a gene: 14. Germline V gives CDR1 MNHNS, CDR2 SASEGT. The CDR3 runs 19 residues. Written as DNA, the CDR3 is TGTGCCAGCAGTGGATGGACTAGCGGGAGGGCCGGGCACCCGGATACGCAGTATTTT. Residues: CASSGWTSGRAGHPDTQYF.

V gene TRBV13 combines with J gene TRBJ2-7; D is perhaps TRBD1 (6 bases). This CDR3 is built from 17 residues. The V and J ends lost 5 bases and 0 bases respectively, with 20 bases between them. CDR1 PRHDT and CDR2 FYEKMQ come from the germline V gene (reference sequence). CDR3 in DNA: TGTGCCAGCAGCCCATCGAGGGCAGGGACACCCTCCTACGAGCAGTACTTC. It yields the protein CASSPSRAGTPSYEQYF.

The V gene is TRBV2, the J gene TRBJ2-2; 10 bases agree with TRBD1. The CDR3 has 16 residues. Germline-derived CDR1 and CDR2 are SNHLY and FYNNEI. After removal of 6 bases from V and 0 bases from J, the junction contained 4 bases not matched to a gene. The CDR3 DNA sequence: TGTGCCAGCAGCGTTGGACAGGGGGCGAACACCGGGGAGCTGTTTTTT. Protein: CASSVGQGANTGELFF.

V is TRBV7-9 and J is TRBJ1-3; 7 bases agree with TRBD1. The V segment lost 7 bases and the J segment 8 bases; nucleotides outside the gene matches: 5. This CDR3 is 12 amino acids long. Per the germline V gene, CDR1 is SEHNR and CDR2 is FQNEAQ (reference sequence). The CDR3 region is CASKGARDTIYF. CDR3 DNA sequence: TGTGCCAGCAAGGGGGCGAGGGACACCATATATTTT. Combining the CDR3 with reference TRBV7-9 and TRBJ1-3 gives the whole variable domain DTGVSQNPRHKITKRGQNVTFRCDPISEHNRLYWYRQTLGQGPEFLTYFQNEAQLEKSRLLSDRFSAERPKGSFSTLEIQRTEQGDSAMYLCASKGARDTIYFGEGSWLTVV.

The chain has TRBV5-1 and TRBJ2-3; tentative D call: TRBD2 (5 bases). The CDR3 length is 15 residues. Germline V CDR1 and CDR2: SGHRS, YFSETQ. V lost 0 bases, J lost 1 base, and 9 bases lay in between. CDR3 DNA sequence: TGCGCCAGCAGCTTGGTCTCAGCGGGCACAGATACGCAGTATTTT. This gives the protein CASSLVSAGTDTQYF. The entire variable domain, with the rest obtained from reference TRBV5-1 and TRBJ2-3, is as follows: KAGVTQTPRYLIKTRGQQVTLSCSPISGHRSVSWYQQTPGQGLQFLFEYFSETQRNKGNFPGRFSGRQFSNSRSEMNVSTLELGDSALYLCASSLVSAGTDTQYFGPGTRLTVL.

CDR3 bases: TGTGCCAGCAGTCGGGCACAGGGGCGTGATGGCTACACCTTC. It specifies CASSRAQGRDGYTF. V usage is TRBV6-5 and J usage is TRBJ1-2, with 7 nucleotides matching TRBD1. This CDR3 spans 14 amino acids. Per the germline V gene, CDR1 is MNHEY and CDR2 is SVGAGI. V lost 5 bases, J lost 6 bases, and 9 bases stayed unmatched.

This chain links TRBV9 with TRBJ1-1, with 10 bases fitting TRBD1. The CDR3 has 18 amino acids. The V gene end was trimmed by 0 bases and the J gene end by 6 bases; junction bases not matched to a gene: 14. Germline V CDR1 and CDR2: SGDLS, YYNGEE. The CDR3 DNA sequence: TGTGCCAGCAGCGTAGGCGAAGGGGGACAGGGGTGGCGCGCTGAAGCTTTCTTT. This translates into CASSVGEGGQGWRAEAFF.

V and J are TRBV7-8 and TRBJ2-1; 10 bases match TRBD2. The V and J ends lost 7 bases and 7 bases, in that order; junction bases with no gene match: 10. The CDR3 extends over 15 amino acids. CDR1 and CDR2 (germline): SGHVS, FQNEAQ. CDR3 region: CASIQLAGLSNEQFF. CDR3 DNA: TGTGCCAGCATACAACTAGCGGGATTATCGAATGAGCAGTTCTTC.

This rearrangement joins TRBV7-2 to TRBJ2-1; D is perhaps TRBD2 (6 bases). This CDR3 is 16 amino acids long. The germline V gene encodes CDR1 SGHTA and CDR2 FQGNSA. Trimming removed 5 bases at V and 2 bases at J, with 16 bases between. For the CDR3, the DNA is TGTGCCAGCAGCCCCCTGGGTAGCGGACCCTACAATGAGCAGTTCTTC. It codes for CASSPLGSGPYNEQFF.

The chain recombines TRBV4-1 with TRBJ1-5; TRBD1 matches at 8 bases. Germline CDR1 reads MGHRA; CDR2 reads YSYEKL. The CDR3 consists of 17 residues. V lost 0 bases and J lost 6; bases outside the gene matches: 10. CDR3 DNA: TGCGCCAGCAGCCAAGATGGGGGCCAGGGGGCTTCTCAGCCCCAGCATTTT. Its translation: CASSQDGGQGASQPQHF.

V and J are TRBV5-5 and TRBJ2-7; TRBD1 aligns across 9 bases. Germline CDR1 SGHKS, CDR2 YYEKEE (reference sequence). This CDR3 region has 15 residues. Trimming cost V 4 bases and J 2 bases; bases outside gene matches: 7. The CDR3: CASSIGQGKAYEQYF. The CDR3 nucleotides are TGTGCCAGCAGCATAGGACAGGGGAAAGCCTACGAGCAGTACTTC.

This rearrangement joins TRBV29-1 to TRBJ1-1, with D perhaps TRBD1 (6 bases). There are 12 residues in the CDR3. V was shortened by 7 bases and J by 3 bases, with 12 bases between the two germline ends. The germline V gene has CDR1 SQVTM and CDR2 ANQGSEA. CDR3 sequence: CSAEGGYTEAFF. In nucleotides, the CDR3 is TGCAGCGCCGAAGGGGGATACACTGAAGCTTTCTTT.

This chain uses TRBV14 with TRBJ1-1; TRBD1 might be the D (6 bases). V lost 0 bases and J 3 bases, leaving 20 bases between the germline ends. Germline CDR1 and CDR2: SGHDN and FVKESK. The length of the CDR3 is 18 residues. The chain's CDR3 is CASSQDDGGGFGDTEAFF. CDR3 nucleotide sequence: TGTGCCAGCAGCCAAGATGATGGGGGCGGATTTGGGGACACTGAAGCTTTCTTT.

V usage is TRBV7-9 and J usage is TRBJ1-2; 9 bases fit TRBD1. From germline, CDR1 is SEHNR and CDR2 FQNEAQ (reference sequence). The ends lost 3 bases at V and 3 bases at J; junction bases unmatched: 8. The CDR3 extends over 16 amino acids. CDR3: CASSLYRDRDYYGYTF. DNA for the CDR3: TGTGCCAGCAGCTTGTACCGGGACAGGGATTACTATGGCTACACCTTC. Using reference TRBV7-9 and TRBJ1-2 for the parts outside the CDR3, the full variable domain is DTGVSQNPRHKITKRGQNVTFRCDPISEHNRLYWYRQTLGQGPEFLTYFQNEAQLEKSRLLSDRFSAERPKGSFSTLEIQRTEQGDSAMYLCASSLYRDRDYYGYTFGSGTRLTVV.

V is TRBV9 and J is TRBJ2-3; D is uncertain. Trimming pared 0 bases from V and 2 bases from J, leaving 7 bases between. In germline, CDR1 is SGDLS, CDR2 YYNGEE. This CDR3 has 14 amino acids. This chain's CDR3 is CASSVEQYTDTQYF. The CDR3 DNA reads as TGTGCCAGCAGCGTAGAACAGTACACAGATACGCAGTATTTT.

The chain combines TRBV7-9 with TRBJ1-5, with TRBD1 identical over 10 bases. CDR1 is SEHNR, CDR2 FQNEAQ, per germline (reference sequence). Unmatched junction bases numbered 6, after V lost 4 bases and J lost 3 bases. The CDR3 totals 16 residues. The CDR3 bases are TGTGCCAGCAGCTCATCGACAGGGGGCCTCAATCAGCCCCAGCATTTT. This gives the protein CASSSSTGGLNQPQHF.

The chain is built from TRBV10-3 and TRBJ2-3; TRBD1 matches at 8 bases. The V segment lost 0 bases and the J segment 2 bases; nucleotides outside the gene matches: 10. This CDR3 region has 18 residues. Germline loops: CDR1 ENHRY, CDR2 SYGVKD. The CDR3 DNA reads TGTGCCATCAGTGAGTCCTACCATGGACAGGGTCACACAGATACGCAGTATTTT. This translates into CAISESYHGQGHTDTQYF.

V and J are TRBV7-2 and TRBJ1-5; no reliable D call. Trimming pared 5 bases from V and 4 bases from J, leaving 12 bases between. Looked up from germline, CDR1 is SGHTA and CDR2 is FQGNSA. CDR3 size: 14 residues. The CDR3 protein is CASSGGLQNQPQHF. CDR3 coding DNA: TGTGCCAGCAGCGGAGGTCTACAGAATCAGCCCCAGCATTTT.